Listed below are T cell receptor beta chains from one sample, sequenced in a study of human T cells and chemical hapten exposure. MiXCR, run by TCRdb on the RACE reads, gives a single entry per CDR3 protein. The sample carries a few hundred thousand distinct CDR3 sequences, roughly 8% recorded once. Sequences were derived from whole blood, sampled in connection with sensitization to the hapten diphenylcyclopropenone (DPC). Every receptor here comes from a young man with alopecia areata. Some clones in this sample may be carry-over from other donors' samples. The CDR3 runs from the conserved cysteine through the conserved F or W. The D gene is left open where the match is weak. Clone size is stated in some rows and not others, as once, few, many or a class when expanded.

.,TRBJ1-2,many,TRBV28,TGTGCCAGCAGCGGAGGGGTCGGTTATGGCTACACCTTC,CASSGGVGYGYTF
.,TRBJ1-2,.,TRBV7-2,TGTGCCAGCAGCCGTTCTTCGTTCTATGGCTACACCTTC,CASSRSSFYGYTF
TRBD1,TRBJ1-4,few,TRBV7-2,TGTGCCAGCCGTATCCCCGGGACAGGTGGCGAAAAACTGTTTTTT,CASRIPGTGGEKLFF
.,TRBJ2-2,few,TRBV7-3,TGTGCCAGCAGCTTTGAAACCGGGGAGCTGTTTTTT,CASSFETGELFF
.,TRBJ1-2,many,TRBV27,TGTGCCAGCACCTATTCCCTAGGGGGAGGCTACACCTTC,CASTYSLGGGYTF
.,TRBJ1-6,.,TRBV7-8,TGTGCCAGCAGCTTAGGGCGGCTCTTTTATAATTCACCCCTCCACTTT,CASSLGRLFYNSPLHF
.,TRBJ1-5,.,TRBV20-1,TGCAGTGCCGAAGACGGAAGGTATTATAGCAATCAGCCCCAGCATTTT,CSAEDGRYYSNQPQHF
.,TRBJ2-1,.,TRBV4-1,TGCGCCAGCAGCGGAGTAGGGGACTCCTACAATGAGCAGTTCTTC,CASSGVGDSYNEQFF
TRBD1,TRBJ1-3,.,TRBV11-2,TGTGCCAGCAGCCTCATCAGGGGGCGTGGAAACACCATATATTTT,CASSLIRGRGNTIYF
.,TRBJ2-2,.,TRBV4-3,TGCGCCAGCAGCCCTGAAGTAGGACATCCGACGACCGGGGAGCTGTTTTTT,CASSPEVGHPTTGELFF
TRBD1,TRBJ2-7,few,TRBV11-2,TGTGCCAGCAGCCGCGGACAGGGCCCAGGCGAGCAGTACTTC,CASSRGQGPGEQYF
.,TRBJ2-5,.,TRBV27,TGTGCCACCGGACCATTCCACGAAGAGACCCAGTACTTC,CATGPFHEETQYF
.,TRBJ2-3,.,TRBV6-1,TGTGCCAGCAGTCCGACTTTGGATACGCAGTATTTT,CASSPTLDTQYF
.,TRBJ2-2,few,TRBV6-5,TGTGCCAGCAGTTACCGACAGGTCACCGGGGAGCTGTTTTTT,CASSYRQVTGELFF
TRBD1,TRBJ2-5,.,TRBV6-2/TRBV6-3,TGTGCCAGCAGATCGGGACAGGGGAGAGGAAAGACCCAGTACTTC,CASRSGQGRGKTQYF
.,TRBJ2-7,many,TRBV28,TGTGCCAGCAGTTTCCGTCAGGGGGGGAGAAGCGAGCAGTACTTC,CASSFRQGGRSEQYF
.,TRBJ2-5,few,TRBV29-1,TGCAGCGTTGAAGAAAATCCTGAAGAGACCCAGTACTTC,CSVEENPEETQYF
.,TRBJ2-3,.,TRBV12-3/TRBV12-4,TGTGCCAGCAGTTTGGCGGAGGGTACGCAGTATTTT,CASSLAEGTQYF
TRBD1,TRBJ2-7,many,TRBV18,TGTGCCAGCTCACCCCGGACAGGGAGGAGCTACGAGCAGTACTTC,CASSPRTGRSYEQYF
TRBD1,TRBJ1-6,.,TRBV3-1,TGTGCCAGCAGCCTGAAACCGGGACAGAAATCACCCCTCCACTTT,CASSLKPGQKSPLHF
.,TRBJ1-1,few,TRBV29-1,TGCAGCGTGGGGGGTTGGAGGACTGAAGCTTTCTTT,CSVGGWRTEAFF
.,TRBJ2-7,many,TRBV28,TGTGCCAGCAGAACGTTCTACGAGCAGTACTTC,CASRTFYEQYF
.,TRBJ1-2,few,TRBV27,TGTGCCAGCAGTTTATACGCGGAGCAGGGGATGAACTATGGCTACACCTTC,CASSLYAEQGMNYGYTF
TRBD1,TRBJ1-5,few,TRBV4-2,TGTGCCAGCTCAGGAGAGGGGGCTGGTCAGCCCCAGCATTTT,CASSGEGAGQPQHF
.,TRBJ1-2,many,TRBV4-1,TGCGCCAGCAGCCAAGATAAGGGGTTTCACTATGGCTACACCTTC,CASSQDKGFHYGYTF
TRBD1,TRBJ2-2,.,TRBV7-9,TGTGCCAGCAGCCAGGCCGGGACAGGGGACACCGGGGAGCTGTTTTTT,CASSQAGTGDTGELFF
TRBD2,TRBJ2-5,few,TRBV10-2,TGCGCCAGCAGTGACTGGCGGGGGGATGCAGAGACCCAGTACTTC,CASSDWRGDAETQYF
.,TRBJ2-3,.,TRBV27,TGTGCCAGCAGTTTTTGGCAGAGCACAGATACGCAGTATTTT,CASSFWQSTDTQYF
.,TRBJ2-5,many,TRBV5-1,TGCGCCAGCAGCTTAAGCCCTCGAGAGACCCAGTACTTC,CASSLSPRETQYF
.,TRBJ1-5,.,TRBV20-1,TGCAGTGCTAGGGGGGAAGGTCAGCCCCAGCATTTT,CSARGEGQPQHF
TRBD2,TRBJ2-1,few,TRBV12-3/TRBV12-4,TGTGCCAGCAGTTTTTGGAGCGGGGGGTCTAGCTCCTACAATGAGCAGTTCTTC,CASSFWSGGSSSYNEQFF
.,TRBJ1-5,.,TRBV20-1,TGCAGTGCTAGAGAGGGGTATAGCAATCAGCCCCAGCATTTT,CSAREGYSNQPQHF
.,TRBJ1-6,few,TRBV6-5,TGTGCCAGCACAGACCGGGACCGGAAGAATTCACCCCTCCACTTT,CASTDRDRKNSPLHF
TRBD1,TRBJ1-4,few,TRBV3-1,TGTGCCAGCAGGGGACAGACTAATGAAAAACTGTTTTTT,CASRGQTNEKLFF